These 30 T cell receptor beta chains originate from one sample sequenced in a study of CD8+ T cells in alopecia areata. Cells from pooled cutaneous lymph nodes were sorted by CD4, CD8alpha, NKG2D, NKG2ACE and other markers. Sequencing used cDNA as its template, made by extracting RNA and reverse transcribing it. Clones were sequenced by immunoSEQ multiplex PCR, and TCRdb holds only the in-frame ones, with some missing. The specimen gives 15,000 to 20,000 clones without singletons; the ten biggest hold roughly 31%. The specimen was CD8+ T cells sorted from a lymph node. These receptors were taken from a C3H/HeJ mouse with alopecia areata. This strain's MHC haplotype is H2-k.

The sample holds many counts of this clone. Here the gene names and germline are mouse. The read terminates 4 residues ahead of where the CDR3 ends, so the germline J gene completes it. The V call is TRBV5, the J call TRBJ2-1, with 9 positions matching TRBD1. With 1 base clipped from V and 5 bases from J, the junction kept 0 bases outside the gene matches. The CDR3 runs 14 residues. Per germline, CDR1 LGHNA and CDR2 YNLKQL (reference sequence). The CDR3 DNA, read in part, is TGTGCCAGCAGCCAAGGGGACAGGGATGCT. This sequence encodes CASSQGDRDA. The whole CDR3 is CASSQGDRDAEQFF.

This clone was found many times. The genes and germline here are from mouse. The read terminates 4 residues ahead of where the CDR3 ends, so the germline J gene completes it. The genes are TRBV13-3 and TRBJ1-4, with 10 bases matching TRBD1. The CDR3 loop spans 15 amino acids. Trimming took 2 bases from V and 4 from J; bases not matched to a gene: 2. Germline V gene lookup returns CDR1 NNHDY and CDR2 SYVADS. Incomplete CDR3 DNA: TGTGCCAGCAGTGAGACAGGGGGCGACAACGAA. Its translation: CASSETGGDNE. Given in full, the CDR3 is CASSETGGDNERLFF. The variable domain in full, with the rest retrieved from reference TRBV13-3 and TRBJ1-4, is EAAVTQSPRSKVAVTGGKVTLSCHQTNNHDYMYWYRQDTGHGLRLIHYSYVADSTEKGDIPDGYKASRPSQENFSLILELASLSQTAVYFCASSETGGDNERLFFGHGTKLSVL.

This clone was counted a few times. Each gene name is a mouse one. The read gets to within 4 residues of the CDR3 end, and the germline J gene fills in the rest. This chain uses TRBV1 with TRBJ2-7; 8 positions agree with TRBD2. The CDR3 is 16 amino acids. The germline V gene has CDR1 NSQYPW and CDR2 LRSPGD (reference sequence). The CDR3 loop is CTCSADDGGGADEQYF. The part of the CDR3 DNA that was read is TGCACCTGCAGTGCAGATGACGGGGGGGGCGCGGAT.

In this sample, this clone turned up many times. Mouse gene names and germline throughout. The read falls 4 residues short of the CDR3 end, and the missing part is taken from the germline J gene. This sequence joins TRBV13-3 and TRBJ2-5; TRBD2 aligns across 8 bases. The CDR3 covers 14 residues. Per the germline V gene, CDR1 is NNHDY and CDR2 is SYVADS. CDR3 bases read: TGTGCCAGCAGTGACTGGGGGGAGATGGAC. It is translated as CASSDWGEMD. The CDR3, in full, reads CASSDWGEMDTQYF.

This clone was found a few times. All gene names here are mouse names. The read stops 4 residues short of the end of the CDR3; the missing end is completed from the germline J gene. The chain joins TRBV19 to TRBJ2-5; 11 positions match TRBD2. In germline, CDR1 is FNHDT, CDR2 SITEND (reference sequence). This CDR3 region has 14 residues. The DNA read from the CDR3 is TGTGCCAGCAGCAGACTGGGGGGGAAAGAC. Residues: CASSRLGGKD. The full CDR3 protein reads CASSRLGGKDTQYF.

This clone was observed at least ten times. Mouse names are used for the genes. The covered CDR3 bases are TGTGCCAGCAGTCCGGACTGGGGCTCCTAT. This translates into CASSPDWGSY. The entire CDR3 protein reads CASSPDWGSYEQYF. The chain is built from TRBV13-3 and TRBJ2-7; TRBD2 matches at 9 bases. The sequence runs out 4 residues before the end of the CDR3; the remainder is reconstructed from the germline J gene. The V gene end was trimmed by 4 bases and the J gene end by 0 bases; junction bases not matched to a gene: 2. CDR3 length: 14 residues. The V gene's germline CDR1 is NNHDY and CDR2 SYVADS.

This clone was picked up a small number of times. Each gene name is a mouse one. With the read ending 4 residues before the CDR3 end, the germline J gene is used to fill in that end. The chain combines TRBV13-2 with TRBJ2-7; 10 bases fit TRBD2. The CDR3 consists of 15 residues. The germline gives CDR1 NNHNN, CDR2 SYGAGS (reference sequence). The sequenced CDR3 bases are TGTGCCAGCGGTGATGCAAGCTGGGGGGGCGAT. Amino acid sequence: CASGDASWGGD. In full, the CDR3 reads CASGDASWGGDEQYF.

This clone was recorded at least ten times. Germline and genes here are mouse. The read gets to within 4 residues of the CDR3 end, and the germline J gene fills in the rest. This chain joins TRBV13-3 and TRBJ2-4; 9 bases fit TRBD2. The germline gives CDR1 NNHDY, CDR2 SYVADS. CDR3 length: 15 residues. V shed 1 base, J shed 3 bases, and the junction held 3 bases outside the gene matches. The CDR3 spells CASSDNGGAQNTLYF. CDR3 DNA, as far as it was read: TGTGCCAGCAGTGATAATGGGGGGGCGCAAAAC.

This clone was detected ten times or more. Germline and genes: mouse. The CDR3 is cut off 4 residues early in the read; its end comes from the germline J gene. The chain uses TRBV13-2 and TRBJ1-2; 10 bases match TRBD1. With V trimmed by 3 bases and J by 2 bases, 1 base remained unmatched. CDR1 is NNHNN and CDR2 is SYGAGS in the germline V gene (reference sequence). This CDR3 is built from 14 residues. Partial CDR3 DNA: TGTGCCAGCGGTGCGGGACAGGGGAACTCC. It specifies CASGAGQGNS. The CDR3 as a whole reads CASGAGQGNSDYTF.

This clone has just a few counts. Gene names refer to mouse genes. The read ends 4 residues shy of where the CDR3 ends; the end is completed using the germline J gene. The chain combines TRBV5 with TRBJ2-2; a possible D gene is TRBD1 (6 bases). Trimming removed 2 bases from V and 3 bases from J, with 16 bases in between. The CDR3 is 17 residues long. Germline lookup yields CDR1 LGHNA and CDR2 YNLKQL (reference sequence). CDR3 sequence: CASSQNPTQGDTGQLYF. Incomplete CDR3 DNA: TGTGCCAGCAGCCAAAACCCAACACAGGGAGACACCGGG.

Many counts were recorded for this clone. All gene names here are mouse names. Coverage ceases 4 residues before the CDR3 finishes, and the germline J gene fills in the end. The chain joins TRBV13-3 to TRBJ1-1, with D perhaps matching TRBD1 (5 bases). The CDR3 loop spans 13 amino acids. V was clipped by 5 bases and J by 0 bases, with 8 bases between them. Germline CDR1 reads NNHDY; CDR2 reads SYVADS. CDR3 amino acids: CASRGQSNTEVFF. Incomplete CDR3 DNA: TGTGCCAGCAGAGGACAATCAAACACA.

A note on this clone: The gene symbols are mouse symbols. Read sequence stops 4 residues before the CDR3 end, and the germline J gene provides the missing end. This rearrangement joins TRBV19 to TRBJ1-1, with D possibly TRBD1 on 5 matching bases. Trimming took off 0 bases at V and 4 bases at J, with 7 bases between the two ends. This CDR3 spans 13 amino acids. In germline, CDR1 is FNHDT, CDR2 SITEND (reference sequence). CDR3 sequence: CASSIEGSTEVFF. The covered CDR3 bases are TGTGCCAGCAGTATAGAGGGGAGCACA.

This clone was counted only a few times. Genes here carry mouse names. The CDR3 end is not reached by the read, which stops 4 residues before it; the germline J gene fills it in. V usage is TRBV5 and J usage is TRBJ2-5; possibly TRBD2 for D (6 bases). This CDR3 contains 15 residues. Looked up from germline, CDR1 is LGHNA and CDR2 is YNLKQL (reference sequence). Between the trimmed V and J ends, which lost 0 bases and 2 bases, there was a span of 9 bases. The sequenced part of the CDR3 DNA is TGTGCCAGCAGCCAAGATGGGGGATCCCAAGAC. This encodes CASSQDGGSQD. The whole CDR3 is CASSQDGGSQDTQYF.

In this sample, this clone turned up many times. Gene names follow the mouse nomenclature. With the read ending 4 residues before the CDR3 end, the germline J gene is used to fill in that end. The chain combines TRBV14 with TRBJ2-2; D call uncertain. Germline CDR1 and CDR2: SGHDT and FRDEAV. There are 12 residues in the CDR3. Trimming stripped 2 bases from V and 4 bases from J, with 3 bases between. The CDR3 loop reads CASSLGTGQLYF. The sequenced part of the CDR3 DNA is TGTGCCAGCAGTTTAGGCACCGGG.

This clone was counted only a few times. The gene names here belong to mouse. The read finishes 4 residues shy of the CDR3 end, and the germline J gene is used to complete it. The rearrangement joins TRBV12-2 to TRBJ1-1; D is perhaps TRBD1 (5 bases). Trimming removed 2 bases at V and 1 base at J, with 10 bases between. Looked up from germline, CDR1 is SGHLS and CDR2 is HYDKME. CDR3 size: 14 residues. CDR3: CASSPGDRNTEVFF. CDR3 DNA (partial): TGTGCCAGCTCTCCCGGAGACAGGAACACA. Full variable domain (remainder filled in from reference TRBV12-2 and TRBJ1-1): NSGVVQSPRYIIKGKGERSILKCIPISGHLSVAWYQQTQGQELKFFIQHYDKMERDKGNLPSRFSVQQFDDYHSEMNMSALELEDSAVYFCASSPGDRNTEVFFGKGTRLTVV.

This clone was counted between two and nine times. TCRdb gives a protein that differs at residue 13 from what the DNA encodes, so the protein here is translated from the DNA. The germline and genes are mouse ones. The CDR3 reads CTCSAGGVSYNSPLYF. CDR3 DNA (partial): TGCACCTGCAGTGCGGGGGGGGTGTCCTATAATTCGCCC. This chain joins TRBV1 and TRBJ1-6, with D possibly TRBD1 on 5 matching bases. The sequence runs out 3 residues before the end of the CDR3; the remainder is reconstructed from the germline J gene. Being an ORF, TRBJ1-6 has a function that is uncertain. The CDR3 totals 16 residues. V was shortened by 3 bases and J by 1 base, with 10 bases between the two germline ends. The germline gives CDR1 NSQYPW, CDR2 LRSPGD (reference sequence).

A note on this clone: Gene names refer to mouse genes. The CDR3 DNA, read in part, is TGTGCCAGCAGCCATCCACAGGGGGACTATGCT. It translates to CASSHPQGDYA. The CDR3 in its entirety is CASSHPQGDYAEQFF. V gene TRBV19 combines with J gene TRBJ2-1, with 8 bases that match TRBD1. Sequencing ends 4 residues short of the CDR3 end; the germline J gene provides the rest. Germline CDR1 and CDR2: FNHDT and SITEND (reference sequence). V was clipped by 5 bases and J by 2 bases; unmatched bases: 6. The CDR3 has 15 amino acids. The full variable domain, completed using reference TRBV19 and TRBJ2-1, is GGIITQTPKFLIGQEGQKLTLKCQQNFNHDTMYWYRQDSGKGLRLIYYSITENDLQKGDLSEGYDASREKKSSFSLTVTSAQKNEMAVFLCASSHPQGDYAEQFFGPGTRLTVL.

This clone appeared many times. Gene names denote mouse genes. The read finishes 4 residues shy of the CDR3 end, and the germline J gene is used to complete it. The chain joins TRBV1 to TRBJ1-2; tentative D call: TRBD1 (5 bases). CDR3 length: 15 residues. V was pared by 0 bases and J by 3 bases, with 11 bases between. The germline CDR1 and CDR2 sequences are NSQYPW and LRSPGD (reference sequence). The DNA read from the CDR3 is TGCACCTGCAGTGCAGAAGCCAGGGTGGACTCC. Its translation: CTCSAEARVDS. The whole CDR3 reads CTCSAEARVDSDYTF.

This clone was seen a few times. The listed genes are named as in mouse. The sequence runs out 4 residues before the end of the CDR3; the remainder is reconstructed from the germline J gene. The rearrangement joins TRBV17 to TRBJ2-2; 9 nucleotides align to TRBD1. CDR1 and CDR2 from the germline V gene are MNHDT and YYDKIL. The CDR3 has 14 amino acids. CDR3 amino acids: CASSRTGTGGQLYF. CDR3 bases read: TGTGCTAGCAGTAGGACCGGGACAGGGGGG.

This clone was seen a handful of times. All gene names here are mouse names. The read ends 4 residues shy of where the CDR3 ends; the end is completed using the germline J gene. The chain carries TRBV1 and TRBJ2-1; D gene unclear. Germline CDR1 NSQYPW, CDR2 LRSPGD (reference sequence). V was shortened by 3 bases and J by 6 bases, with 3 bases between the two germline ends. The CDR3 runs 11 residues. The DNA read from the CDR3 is TGCACCTGCAGTGCCAGTGCT. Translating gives CTCSASA. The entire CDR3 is CTCSASAEQFF.

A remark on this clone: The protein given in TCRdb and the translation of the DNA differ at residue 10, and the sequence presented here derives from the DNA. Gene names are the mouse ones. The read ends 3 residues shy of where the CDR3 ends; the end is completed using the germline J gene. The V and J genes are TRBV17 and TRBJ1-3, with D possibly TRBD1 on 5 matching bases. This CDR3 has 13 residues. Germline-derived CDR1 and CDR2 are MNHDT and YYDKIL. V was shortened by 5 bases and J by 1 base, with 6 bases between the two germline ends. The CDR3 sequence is CASSGQSGNTLYF. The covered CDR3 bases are TGTGCTAGCAGTGGACAATCTGGAAATACG. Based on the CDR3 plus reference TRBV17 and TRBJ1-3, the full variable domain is DTTVKQNPRYKLARVGKPVNLICSQTMNHDTMYWYQKKPNQAPKLLLFYYDKILNREADTFEKFQSSRPNNSFCSLYIGSAGLEYSAMYLCASSGQSGNTLYFGEGSRLIVV.

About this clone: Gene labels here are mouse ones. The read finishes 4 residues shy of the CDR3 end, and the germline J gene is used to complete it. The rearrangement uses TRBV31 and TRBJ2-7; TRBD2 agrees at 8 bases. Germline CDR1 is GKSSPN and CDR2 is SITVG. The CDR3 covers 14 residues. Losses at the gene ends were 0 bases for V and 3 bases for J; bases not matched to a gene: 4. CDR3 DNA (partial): TGTGCCTGGAGTCTACCTGGGGGGAACTAT. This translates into CAWSLPGGNY. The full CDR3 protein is CAWSLPGGNYEQYF.

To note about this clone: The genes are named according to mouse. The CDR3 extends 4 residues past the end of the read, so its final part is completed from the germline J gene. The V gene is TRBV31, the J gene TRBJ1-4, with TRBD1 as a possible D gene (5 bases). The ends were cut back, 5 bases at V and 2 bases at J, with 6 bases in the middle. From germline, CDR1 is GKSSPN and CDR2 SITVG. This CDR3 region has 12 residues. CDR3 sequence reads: CAWDRSNERLFF. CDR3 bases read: TGTGCCTGGGACAGATCCAACGAA.

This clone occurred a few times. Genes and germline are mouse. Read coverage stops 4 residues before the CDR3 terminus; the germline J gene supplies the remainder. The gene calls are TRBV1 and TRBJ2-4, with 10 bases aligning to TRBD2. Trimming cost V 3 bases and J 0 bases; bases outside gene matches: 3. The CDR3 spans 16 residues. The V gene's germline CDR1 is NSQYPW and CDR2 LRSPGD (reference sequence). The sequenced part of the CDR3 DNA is TGCACCTGCAGTGCGCCGGGACTGGGGAGTCAAAAC. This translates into CTCSAPGLGSQN. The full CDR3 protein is CTCSAPGLGSQNTLYF.

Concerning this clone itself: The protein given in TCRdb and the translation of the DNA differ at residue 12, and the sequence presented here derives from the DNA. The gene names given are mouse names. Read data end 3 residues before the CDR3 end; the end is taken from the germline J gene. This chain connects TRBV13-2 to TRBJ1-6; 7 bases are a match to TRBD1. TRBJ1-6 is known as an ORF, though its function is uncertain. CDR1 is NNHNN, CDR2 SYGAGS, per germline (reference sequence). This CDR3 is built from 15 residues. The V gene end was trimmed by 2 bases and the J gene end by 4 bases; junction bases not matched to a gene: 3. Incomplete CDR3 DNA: TGTGCCAGCGGTGAAGGGACAGAATATAATTCGCCC. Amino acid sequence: CASGEGTEYNSP. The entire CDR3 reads CASGEGTEYNSPLYF.

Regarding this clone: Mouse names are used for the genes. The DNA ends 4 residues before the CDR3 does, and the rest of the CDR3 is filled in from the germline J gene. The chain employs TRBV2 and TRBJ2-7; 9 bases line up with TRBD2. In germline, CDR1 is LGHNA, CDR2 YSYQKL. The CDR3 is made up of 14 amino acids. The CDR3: CASSQEGTGYEQYF. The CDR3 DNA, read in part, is TGTGCCAGCAGCCAAGAGGGGACTGGGTAT.

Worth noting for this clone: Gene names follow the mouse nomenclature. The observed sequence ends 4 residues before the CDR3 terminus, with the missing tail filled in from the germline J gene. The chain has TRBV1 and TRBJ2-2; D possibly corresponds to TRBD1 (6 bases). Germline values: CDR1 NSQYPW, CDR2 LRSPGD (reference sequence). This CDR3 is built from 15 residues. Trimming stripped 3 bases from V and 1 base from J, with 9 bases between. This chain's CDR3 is CTCSAGTINTGQLYF. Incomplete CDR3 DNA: TGCACCTGCAGTGCCGGGACAATAAACACCGGG.

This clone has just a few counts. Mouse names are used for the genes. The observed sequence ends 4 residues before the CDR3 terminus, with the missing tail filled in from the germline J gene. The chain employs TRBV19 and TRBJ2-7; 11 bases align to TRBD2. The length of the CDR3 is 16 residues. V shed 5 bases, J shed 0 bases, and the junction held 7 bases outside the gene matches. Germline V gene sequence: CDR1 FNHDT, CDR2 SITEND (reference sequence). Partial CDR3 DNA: TGTGCCAGCAGCCCGGACTGGGGGGCTCTCTCCTAT. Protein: CASSPDWGALSY. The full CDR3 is CASSPDWGALSYEQYF. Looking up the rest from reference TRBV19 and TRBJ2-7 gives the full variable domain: GGIITQTPKFLIGQEGQKLTLKCQQNFNHDTMYWYRQDSGKGLRLIYYSITENDLQKGDLSEGYDASREKKSSFSLTVTSAQKNEMAVFLCASSPDWGALSYEQYFGPGTRLTVL.

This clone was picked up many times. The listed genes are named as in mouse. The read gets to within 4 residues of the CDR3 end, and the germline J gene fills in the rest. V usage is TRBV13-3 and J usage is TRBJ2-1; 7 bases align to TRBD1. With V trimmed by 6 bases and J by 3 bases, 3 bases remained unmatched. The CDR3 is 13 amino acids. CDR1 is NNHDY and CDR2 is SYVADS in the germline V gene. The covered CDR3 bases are TGTGCCAGCATGGACAGGTCCTATGCT. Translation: CASMDRSYA. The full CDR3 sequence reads CASMDRSYAEQFF.

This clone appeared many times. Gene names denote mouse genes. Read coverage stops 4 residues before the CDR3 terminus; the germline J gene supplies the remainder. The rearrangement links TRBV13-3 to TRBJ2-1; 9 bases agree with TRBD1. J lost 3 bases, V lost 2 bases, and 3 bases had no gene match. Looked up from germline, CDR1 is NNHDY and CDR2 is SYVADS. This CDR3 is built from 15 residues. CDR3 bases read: TGTGCCAGCAGTGAGCGGGACAGGGCCTATGCT. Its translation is CASSERDRAYA. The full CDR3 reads CASSERDRAYAEQFF.